These 32 T cell receptor beta chains originate from one sample sequenced in a study of cytomegalovirus exposure and HLA in healthy donors. PCR was performed using 60 Vbeta and 13 Jbeta primers. Profiled with immunoSEQ multiplex PCR; TCRdb holds only in-frame clones, not every one. The sample has around 37,000 clones, 74% seen once. Sequencing input: PBMCs. These receptors were obtained from a man between 25 and 39 years old in good health and CMV-seronegative.

The chain carries TRBV30 and TRBJ2-3; 9 bases fit TRBD2. With 2 bases clipped from V and 6 bases from J, the junction kept 9 bases outside the gene matches. The CDR3 contains 15 residues. Germline V gene lookup returns CDR1 GTSNPN and CDR2 SVGIG (reference sequence). CDR3 in DNA: TGTGCCTGGAGTAAGCGGGGGGTCTCAAGGGATACGCAGTATTTT. Its translation: CAWSKRGVSRDTQYF.

The V and J genes are TRBV6-1 and TRBJ2-7; 10 nucleotides align to TRBD1. Germline-derived CDR1 and CDR2 are MNHNS and SASEGT. The CDR3 runs to 15 residues. With V trimmed by 4 bases and J by 3 bases, 6 bases remained unmatched. The CDR3 loop reads CASSASGTGVYEQYF. CDR3 nucleotide sequence: TGTGCCAGCAGTGCATCCGGGACAGGGGTCTACGAGCAGTACTTC.

The chain recombines TRBV7-8 with TRBJ2-1; the D is unclear. Per germline, CDR1 SGHVS and CDR2 FQNEAQ. The CDR3 spans 16 residues. V dropped 0 bases and J dropped 0 bases, with 9 bases sitting between them. CDR3 DNA: TGTGCCAGCAGCTTAGCCCAAGCGCTCTCCTACAATGAGCAGTTCTTC. It codes for CASSLAQALSYNEQFF.

This chain joins TRBV5-6 and TRBJ2-5, with TRBD1 as a possible D gene (5 bases). The J call may be faulty, since TRBJ2-7 better matches the DNA end. The CDR3 runs 13 residues. From germline, CDR1 is SGHDT and CDR2 YYEEEE. The CDR3 nucleotides read TGTGCCAGCAGCTTTCTAGGGGCCTACGAGCAGTACTTC. Encoded protein: CASSFLGAYEQYF.

This chain connects TRBV10-3 to TRBJ1-2; D might be TRBD1 (6 bases). This CDR3 has 14 residues. Germline CDR1 is ENHRY and CDR2 is SYGVKD. V was clipped by 0 bases and J by 8 bases, with 13 bases between them. CDR3 residues: CAISESGGASGYTF. Written as DNA, the CDR3 is TGTGCCATCAGTGAGTCGGGGGGGGCGAGCGGCTACACCTTC.

The table lists this clone with a count of one. CDR3 amino acids: CAWDSGLGLAGDTDTQYF. The CDR3 nucleotides are TGTGCCTGGGACTCGGGCCTCGGACTAGCGGGTGATACAGATACGCAGTATTTT. The chain joins TRBV30 to TRBJ2-3; 11 nucleotides agree with TRBD2. There are 18 residues in the CDR3. Germline V gives CDR1 GTSNPN, CDR2 SVGIG (reference sequence). Trimming removed 5 bases from V and 3 bases from J; junction bases left unmatched: 16.

This clone was seen only a few times. V and J are TRBV4-1 and TRBJ2-7, with 9 nucleotides matching TRBD1. The V gene end was trimmed by 0 bases and the J gene end by 1 base; junction bases not matched to a gene: 1. The CDR3 length is 15 residues. CDR1 and CDR2 from the germline V gene are MGHRA and YSYEKL. The CDR3 bases are TGCGCCAGCAGCCAAGAGGGGACAGGGTCCTACGAGCAGTACTTC. Translating gives CASSQEGTGSYEQYF.

The CDR3 sequence is CASSGPGTRNTEAFF. The CDR3 DNA reads TGTGCCAGCAGTGGGCCCGGGACAAGGAACACTGAAGCTTTCTTT. The chain employs TRBV6-1 and TRBJ1-1; D might be TRBD1 (6 bases). Per the germline V gene, CDR1 is MNHNS and CDR2 is SASEGT. CDR3 length equals 15 residues. V lost 4 bases to trimming and J lost 1 base, with 13 bases between them.

This sequence joins TRBV6-1 and TRBJ1-5; tentatively, D is TRBD1 (5 bases). V lost 8 bases and J lost 7, with 15 bases in between. Germline CDR1 is MNHNS and CDR2 is SASEGT. The CDR3 has 13 residues. The CDR3 DNA reads TGTGCCAGCTTGGGAGGGACCTGGCAGCCCCAGCATTTT. Protein product: CASLGGTWQPQHF.

This clone was found a few times. The chain couples TRBV28 to TRBJ1-2, with TRBD1 as a possible D gene (6 bases). Germline V gene sequence: CDR1 MDHEN, CDR2 SYDVKM. The CDR3 contains 14 residues. V lost 3 bases and J 4 bases, leaving 12 bases between the germline ends. Here the CDR3 DNA reads TGTGCCAGCAGTTTCGGCAGGGGAAGCTATGGCTACACCTTC. This sequence encodes CASSFGRGSYGYTF.

The chain is built from TRBV7-9 and TRBJ1-3; possibly TRBD1 for D (6 bases). Trimming pared 5 bases from V and 3 bases from J, leaving 14 bases between. Germline assignment: CDR1 SEHNR and CDR2 FQNEAQ (reference sequence). This CDR3 has 15 amino acids. The chain's CDR3 is CASSRQAWIGNTIYF. The CDR3 DNA follows: TGTGCCAGCAGCCGACAGGCGTGGATTGGAAACACCATATATTTT.

The gene calls are TRBV10-1 and TRBJ2-7; the D is unclear. Germline V gives CDR1 WNHNN, CDR2 SYGVQD (reference sequence). This CDR3 region has 16 residues. V gave up 9 bases and J gave up 1 base, with 22 bases separating them. The CDR3, as DNA: TGCGCCAGAATGACCGGTCGCGGCCTCTTGTCCTACGAGCAGTACTTC. As protein: CARMTGRGLLSYEQYF.

The CDR3 loop reads CASSLRQGGGETQYF. As DNA, the CDR3 is TGTGCCAGCAGCTTGCGACAGGGTGGTGGGGAGACCCAGTACTTC. J is TRBJ2-5 and V is TRBV7-9; 7 bases are a match to TRBD1. The CDR3 contains 15 residues. The J segment lost 5 bases and the V segment lost 3 bases, leaving 9 bases of the junction unmatched. The germline gives CDR1 SEHNR, CDR2 FQNEAQ (reference sequence).

The V and J genes are TRBV18 and TRBJ2-2; 7 positions match TRBD2. The CDR3 sequence is 14 residues long. Trimming took 6 bases from V and 6 from J; bases not matched to a gene: 7. Germline CDR1 is KGHSH and CDR2 is LQKENI. The CDR3 is CASSAREGAGELFF. DNA of the CDR3: TGTGCCAGCTCCGCAAGGGAGGGCGCCGGGGAGCTGTTTTTT. Combining the CDR3 with reference TRBV18 and TRBJ2-2 gives the whole variable domain NAGVMQNPRHLVRRRGQEARLRCSPMKGHSHVYWYRQLPEEGLKFMVYLQKENIIDESGMPKERFSAEFPKEGPSILRIQQVVRGDSAAYFCASSAREGAGELFFGEGSRLTVL.

This chain uses TRBV7-8 with TRBJ1-1; possibly TRBD1 for D (6 bases). The ends were cut back, 2 bases at V and 3 bases at J, with 13 bases in the middle. Germline CDR1 SGHVS, CDR2 FQNEAQ. This CDR3 has 15 amino acids. CDR3 amino acids: CASSLTGPLHTEAFF. The CDR3 DNA follows: TGTGCCAGCAGCTTAACAGGGCCCCTGCACACTGAAGCTTTCTTT.

The chain links TRBV9 to TRBJ2-1; 7 bases are a match to TRBD1. The CDR3 sequence is 15 residues long. In germline, CDR1 is SGDLS, CDR2 YYNGEE. The ends lost 0 bases at V and 5 bases at J; junction bases unmatched: 5. As DNA, the CDR3 is TGTGCCAGCAGCGTAGCTGGGACAGACAACAATGAGCAGTTCTTC. Translation: CASSVAGTDNNEQFF.

The chain combines TRBV5-1 with TRBJ1-1, with a tentative D call TRBD1 (6 bases). The germline V gene encodes CDR1 SGHRS and CDR2 YFSETQ. CDR3 length: 14 amino acids. Trimming took off 2 bases at V and 5 bases at J, with 13 bases between the two ends. The CDR3 reads CASSFGQQGTEAFF. The CDR3 DNA sequence: TGCGCCAGCAGCTTCGGACAGCAGGGGACTGAAGCTTTCTTT.

This CDR3 is CASSLEGSTLHF. The CDR3 DNA follows: TGTGCCAGCAGCTTGGAGGGGTCGACCCTCCACTTT. V and J are TRBV11-2 and TRBJ1-6, with D perhaps matching TRBD1 (5 bases). V was shortened by 3 bases and J by 14 bases, with 11 bases between the two germline ends. There are 12 residues in the CDR3. Germline V lookup: CDR1 SGHAT, CDR2 FQNNGV.

The genes are TRBV5-1 and TRBJ2-5; 9 bases agree with TRBD2. The length of the CDR3 is 17 residues. J lost 2 bases, V lost 4 bases, and 12 bases had no gene match. The germline V gene encodes CDR1 SGHRS and CDR2 YFSETQ. CDR3: CASSDSGGSPSQETQYF. CDR3 bases: TGCGCCAGCAGCGACAGCGGGGGGTCCCCGTCGCAAGAGACCCAGTACTTC.

The V call is TRBV6-1, the J call TRBJ1-6; TRBD1 matches 7 bases. J was trimmed by 10 bases and V by 6 bases; bases with no gene match: 9. Per the germline V gene, CDR1 is MNHNS and CDR2 is SASEGT. The CDR3 covers 14 residues. The CDR3 DNA is TGTGCCAGCAGAGGACAGGCTGGCTCCTCACCCCTCCACTTT. This codes for CASRGQAGSSPLHF.

The rearrangement joins TRBV6-4 to TRBJ1-2, with D unclear. Trimming removed 8 bases from V and 7 bases from J, with 17 bases in between. Germline-derived CDR1 and CDR2 are MRHNA and SNTAGT. The CDR3 extends over 13 amino acids. CDR3 region: CASAPDPWSGYTF. CDR3 bases: TGTGCCAGCGCGCCCGACCCGTGGAGTGGCTACACCTTC.

The CDR3 spells CASRSDEGLANEQYF. The CDR3 coding sequence is TGTGCAAGTCGCTCCGACGAGGGACTAGCGAACGAGCAGTACTTC. The chain links TRBV12-2 to TRBJ2-7; the table's D call of TRBD2 was not tested on the DNA. TRBV12-2 is annotated as a pseudogene. The CDR3 sequence is 15 residues long.

This clone was observed a few times. The gene calls are TRBV5-5 and TRBJ1-1; D possibly corresponds to TRBD1 (6 bases). The CDR3 is made up of 14 amino acids. Germline V gene lookup returns CDR1 SGHKS and CDR2 YYEKEE (reference sequence). V lost 7 bases and J lost 1, with 14 bases in between. As DNA, the CDR3 is TGTGCCAGCGTCCCCCCACAGGGGAACACTGAAGCTTTCTTT. This encodes CASVPPQGNTEAFF.

The CDR3 nucleotides are TGCGCCAGCAGTGAGTCGAGAAGCGGGGTAATAAACAATGAGCAGTTCTTC. Protein sequence: CASSESRSGVINNEQFF. This chain links TRBV10-1 with TRBJ2-1; TRBD2 matches 7 bases. V gave up 0 bases and J gave up 5 bases; unmatched junction bases: 10. The CDR3 loop spans 17 amino acids. Looked up from germline, CDR1 is WNHNN and CDR2 is SYGVQD (reference sequence).

This clone appeared a few times. The rearrangement links TRBV30 to TRBJ1-6; no definite D call. The germline V gene encodes CDR1 GTSNPN and CDR2 SVGIG (reference sequence). The CDR3 consists of 15 residues. V was trimmed by 0 bases and J by 7 bases, leaving 13 bases between them. CDR3 sequence: CAWSVLARGNSPLHF. CDR3 DNA sequence: TGTGCCTGGAGTGTGTTAGCTCGAGGGAATTCACCCCTCCACTTT.

The gene calls are TRBV19 and TRBJ1-1, with a possible D match to TRBD1 (6 bases). The CDR3 spans 15 residues. Trimming left V 2 bases short and J 5 bases short, with 15 bases between. Germline loops: CDR1 LNHDA, CDR2 SQIVND (reference sequence). The CDR3 region is CASSIRTGLGTEAFF. The CDR3 DNA reads TGTGCCAGTAGTATAAGAACAGGGCTGGGGACTGAAGCTTTCTTT.

The chain employs TRBV6-6 and TRBJ2-2, with 8 bases lining up with TRBD2. From germline, CDR1 is MNHNY and CDR2 SVGAGI (reference sequence). J was trimmed by 7 bases and V by 7 bases; bases with no gene match: 11. CDR3 size: 15 residues. The CDR3 sequence is CASIPIGGAGGELFF. CDR3 bases: TGTGCCAGCATCCCTATCGGGGGGGCCGGCGGGGAGCTGTTTTTT.

V gene TRBV5-1 combines with J gene TRBJ2-3; the D gene is possibly TRBD2 (7 bases). The CDR3 length is 16 residues. Per the germline V gene, CDR1 is SGHRS and CDR2 is YFSETQ. Deletions cut 0 bases from V and 0 bases from J, with 11 bases between. DNA of the CDR3: TGCGCCAGCAGCTTGGGTGAGGGGGGGAGCACAGATACGCAGTATTTT. Translating gives CASSLGEGGSTDTQYF. The variable domain in full, completed from reference TRBV5-1 and TRBJ2-3, reads KAGVTQTPRYLIKTRGQQVTLSCSPISGHRSVSWYQQTPGQGLQFLFEYFSETQRNKGNFPGRFSGRQFSNSRSEMNVSTLELGDSALYLCASSLGEGGSTDTQYFGPGTRLTVL.

This clone was seen a single time. The chain couples TRBV14 to TRBJ2-2; tentatively, D is TRBD1 (5 bases). The length of the CDR3 is 14 residues. V lost 6 bases and J lost 1, with 9 bases in between. In germline, CDR1 is SGHDN, CDR2 FVKESK. CDR3 loop: CASRTQGNTGELFF. The CDR3, as DNA: TGTGCCAGCAGAACTCAGGGGAACACCGGGGAGCTGTTTTTT.

The V and J genes are TRBV9 and TRBJ2-7, with D possibly matching TRBD2 (6 bases). This CDR3 contains 14 residues. Germline CDR1 and CDR2: SGDLS and YYNGEE. V shed 0 bases and J shed 0 bases, with 7 bases lying between them. CDR3 in amino acids: CASSVGDSSYEQYF. The CDR3, as DNA: TGTGCCAGCAGCGTAGGGGACTCCTCCTACGAGCAGTACTTC.

CDR3 in DNA: TGTGCCAGCAGCTTAGTCCCCACAGGGGAAGAGACCCAGTACTTC. It specifies CASSLVPTGEETQYF. The J gene is TRBJ2-5, the V gene TRBV7-9; 7 bases match TRBD1. The V segment lost 1 base and the J segment 3 bases; nucleotides outside the gene matches: 5. Looked up from germline, CDR1 is SEHNR and CDR2 is FQNEAQ (reference sequence). The CDR3 has 15 amino acids. The variable domain in full, completed from reference TRBV7-9 and TRBJ2-5, reads DTGVSQNPRHKITKRGQNVTFRCDPISEHNRLYWYRQTLGQGPEFLTYFQNEAQLEKSRLLSDRFSAERPKGSFSTLEIQRTEQGDSAMYLCASSLVPTGEETQYFGPGTRLLVL.

The chain recombines TRBV4-2 with TRBJ1-2, with a weak D call TRBD1 (5 bases). This CDR3 spans 14 amino acids. The V gene's germline CDR1 is LGHNA and CDR2 YNFKEQ. V was pared by 0 bases and J by 4 bases, with 9 bases between. The CDR3 reads CASSQDLGLYGYTF. In DNA, the CDR3 is TGTGCCAGCAGCCAAGATTTGGGGCTCTATGGCTACACCTTC.